This T cell receptor (beta chain) comes out of a study of Ad26.COV2.S vaccination and SARS-CoV-2 variants. Study details: Once or twice, 56 days apart, Ad26.COV2.S was delivered intramuscularly.

Some clones are missing from TCRdb's copy, which holds only in-frame ones; the method was immunoSEQ multiplex PCR. Of approximately 280,000 clones listed, roughly 86% were seen once; the top ten hold around 3.5%. This sample's treatment: roughly 20 received Ad26.COV2.S at low or high dose, single or two shots; a few received placebo; per-sample allocation not given. Sample collection was performed on day 63 after the first vaccine or placebo injection. The specimen was peripheral blood, collected in a trial of Ad26.COV2.S vaccine versus placebo. The receptor comes from a person aged 18-65 years who received the Ad26.COV2.S COVID-19 vaccine or a placebo.

The CDR3 nucleotides are TGTGCCAGCAGCGTCGGGACAGGAGGGAATTCACCCCTCCACTTT. It translates to CASSVGTGGNSPLHF. The V call is TRBV2, the J call TRBJ1-6; 8 positions match TRBD1. V was pared by 6 bases and J by 7 bases, with 8 bases of the junction left unmatched. CDR3 length equals 15 residues. Germline V CDR1 and CDR2: SNHLY, FYNNEI.